Listed here is a single T cell receptor (beta chain). There is no known antigen for this receptor. The sample holds no much larger clone one base away, and base qualities are not on file. This entry belongs to a study of T-cell memory formation after mild COVID-19 (dated by TCRdb to the early 2020s). The study in broad terms: TCR sequence clusters from the two donors were largely donor specific. Two young, previously healthy adult volunteers made up the cohort, one male and one female. Longitudinal TCRalpha and TCRbeta repertoire sequencing tracked T-cell clones expanding and contracting after mild COVID-19 in a couple of donors. Paper-wide results and their limitations: Whether the second-wave clones peaking on day 37 were SARS-CoV-2 specific was not confirmed. Clones contracting from day 15 to 85 had balanced CD4/CD8 phenotypes, while a second wave expanding from day 15 to 37 was biased towards CD4+. Contracting CD4+ clones appeared mostly in the CM and EM memory subsets, whereas CD8+ clones were enriched in EMRA. Some responding clones were detected in pre-infection memory, which suggested that pre-existing cross-reactive memory T cells had joined the SARS-CoV-2 response. Only two mild cases were covered in the study, and larger cohorts including severe cases with pre-infection samples were considered necessary.

Ficoll-Paque density gradient centrifugation was the method used to isolate PBMCs. Sequenced using an Illumina NovaSeq 6000. cDNA libraries for TCRalpha and TCRbeta were prepared by 5'RACE using constant-segment primers, with sample barcodes and unique molecular identifiers added. Trizol reagent was used to extract RNA from every sample. Libraries were amplified in two PCR steps, with a second sample barcode and Illumina TruSeq adapters added in the second step. Libraries were sequenced on an Illumina NovaSeq with 2 x 150 bp paired-end reads. The published analysis was carried out like this. With migec v1.2.7, reads were demultiplexed and then collapsed into UMI-guided consensus sequences. Using mixcr v2.1.11, the UMI consensuses were aligned to TRA and TRB V and J templates and assembled into clonotypes. A clonotype was counted as expanded or contracted only when both edgeR and NoisET called the clonotype significant, with the noise models trained on biological replicates. For edgeR calls, a false discovery rate-adjusted p below 0.01 and a log2 fold-change threshold of 1 were applied. As an exploratory analysis of dynamics, PCA with hierarchical clustering was applied to max-normalized trajectories of the 1000 most abundant clonotypes. Separately sequenced CD4+ and CD8+ repertoires were used to assign the CD4 or CD8 phenotype of responding clones. TCRdb applied fastp at Q25 and MiXCR to the public reads, then kept only in-frame beta chains. Rows with a matching CDR3 protein are joined into one entry that keeps the most common DNA and genes. Here the V and J calls rest on TCRdb's processing, not on the authors' analysis. The sample table contains roughly 580,000 distinct CDR3 sequences; only one count was recorded for roughly 18% of them. In total, the top ten clones hold around 13% of the sample.

The TCR sequence derives from an adult woman who had mild COVID-19 (a few samples of this study predate the infection). The sample titles of this study are shuffled in the database, so cell type and time point are left out; the donor was told from shared clones. Input material: PBMCs or a T cell subset sorted from them (not recorded which).

CDR3 reads: CASWTLANEQFF. At the DNA level, the sequence is TGTGCCAGCTGGACACTTGCCAATGAGCAGTTCTTC. This chain is built from TRBV5-6 and TRBJ2-1; TRBD1 could be the D gene, as 5 bases match. Sequences SGHDT (CDR1) and YYEEEE (CDR2) are obtained from the germline V gene. V is shortened by 7 bases, J by 6 bases, and the region joining them spans 11 bases. The CDR3, from cysteine to phenylalanine, totals 12 residues. The DNA shown is the 36-base CDR3, in frame from base 1.